This T cell receptor (beta chain) was captured in a study of human T cells and chemical hapten exposure (dated by TCRdb to about 2021). Regarding the study in general: For sensitization, 2% DPC in acetone was applied to a 2 cm by 2 cm area of upper inner arm skin. The patient cohort, mostly female, included alopecia areata with under or over 50% scalp involvement, alopecia totalis and alopecia universalis. Libraries were combined into a pool for sequencing, and differences in TCR yield between samples came mainly from small differences in library volumes within the pool. Peripheral blood TCR repertoire changes were tracked in vivo in alopecia patients during primary and secondary sensitization to the hapten diphenylcyclopropenone (DPC). Approximately 30 alopecia patients provided blood for TCR sequencing at one to four time points (pre-sensitization, 2, 6 and 24 weeks). Throughout the study period of approximately 23 weeks, patients also received therapeutic DPC doses to the scalp every week. Patient blood was sampled pre-sensitization (week 0) and at 2, 6 and about 24 weeks after DPC sensitization. Patch testing was done on the upper back using Finn chambers containing 0.01% DPC, and results were scored after 6 days according to International Contact Dermatitis Research Group standards. The paper's findings and limits, for the study overall: Patch test score was positively correlated with the number of PT1 expanded TCRs, with significance at thresholds 8, 16 and 32 but not at 4. DPC sensitization did not change how many TCRs were above 1 in 1000 frequency, and no evidence was found of alterations in global repertoire structure. After repeated subsampling, changes were observed in the strength of the expansion versus patch-test correlation and in the threshold at which the correlation became significant. Alopecia, a presumed autoimmune disease, was present in all patients, so the immune response of the patients might differ from that of healthy individuals. Significantly more large CDR3 similarity clusters were formed by expanded TCRs than by pre-sensitization or healthy control sets, consistent with antigen-driven responses.

Library construction relied on RACE. Sequencing used a NextSeq 500. During library preparation, unique molecular identifiers were attached to individual cDNA molecules so that TCRs could be counted quantitatively and reproducibly. From each blood RNA sample, both TCR alpha and TCR beta chains were sequenced. Regarding the original processing steps: A median of around 100,000 TCRs per sample was observed, with a range of about 23,224 to 690,600. The Decombinator software suite was used to annotate the V, J and CDR3 of the TCR reads. Every sample was subsampled to the same number of TCRs (28,000) for the PS versus PT1 abundance plots. Expanded TCRs were defined as absent before sensitization and observed at least eight times at the 2-week time point. The public reads were quality trimmed at Q25 with fastp and then assembled into clones with MiXCR by TCRdb, keeping productive beta chains. Identical CDR3 protein sequences are pooled into one entry, listed with their most common genes and DNA. The V and J calls come from TCRdb's annotation, not from the publication. The sample records around 350,000 distinct CDR3 sequences, roughly 6% of which are singletons. The ten largest clones represent around 8.6% of the sample.

The time point label for this specimen denotes: pre-sensitization, week 0. Read against the paper, the sample's treatment or condition label means: therapeutic diphenylcyclopropenone sensitization with weekly scalp DPC. Blood at each patch-test visit was drawn before the patch test was applied. To be eligible, patients had to be aged 18 to 70, diagnosed with alopecia and judged suitable for DPC therapy, while pregnant patients were excluded. Total RNA was isolated from unfractionated whole blood collected in Tempus Blood RNA tubes. The trim is 6 bases for V and 7 bases for J, with a gap of 16 bases between the germline ends. From its cysteine to its phenylalanine, the CDR3 spans 14 amino acids. Only CDR3 DNA is held: 42 bases, read in frame from base 1. CDR1 and CDR2 are read off the germline V gene as KGHSH and LQKENI. The table lists this clonotype with many counts. Its antigen remains undetermined. Within one base of it there is no much larger clone, and no base qualities were kept.

Recombination connected TRBV18 to TRBJ2-1; a tentative D match to TRBD1 spans 7 bases. This TCR was sampled from a woman under 30 with alopecia areata. Some clones in this sample may be carry-over from other donors' samples. This sample comprised whole blood, obtained in connection with sensitization to the hapten diphenylcyclopropenone (DPC). The DNA reads as follows: TGTGCCAGCTCCACTTACCAGGGGGGAAATGAGCAGTTCTTC. The resulting protein is CASSTYQGGNEQFF.